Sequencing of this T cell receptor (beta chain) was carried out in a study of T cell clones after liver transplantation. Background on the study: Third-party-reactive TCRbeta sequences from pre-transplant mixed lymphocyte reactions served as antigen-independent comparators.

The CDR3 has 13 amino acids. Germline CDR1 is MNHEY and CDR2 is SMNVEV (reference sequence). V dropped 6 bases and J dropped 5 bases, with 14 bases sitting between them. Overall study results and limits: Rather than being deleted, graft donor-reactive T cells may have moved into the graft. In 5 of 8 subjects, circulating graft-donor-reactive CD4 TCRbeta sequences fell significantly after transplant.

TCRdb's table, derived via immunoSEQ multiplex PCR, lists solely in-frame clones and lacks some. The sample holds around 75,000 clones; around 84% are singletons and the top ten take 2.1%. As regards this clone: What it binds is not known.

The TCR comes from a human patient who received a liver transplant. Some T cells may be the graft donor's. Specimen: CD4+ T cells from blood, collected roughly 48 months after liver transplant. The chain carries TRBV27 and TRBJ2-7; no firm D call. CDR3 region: CASRSPRIHEQYF. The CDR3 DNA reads TGTGCCAGCAGATCCCCCCGCATCCACGAGCAGTACTTC.